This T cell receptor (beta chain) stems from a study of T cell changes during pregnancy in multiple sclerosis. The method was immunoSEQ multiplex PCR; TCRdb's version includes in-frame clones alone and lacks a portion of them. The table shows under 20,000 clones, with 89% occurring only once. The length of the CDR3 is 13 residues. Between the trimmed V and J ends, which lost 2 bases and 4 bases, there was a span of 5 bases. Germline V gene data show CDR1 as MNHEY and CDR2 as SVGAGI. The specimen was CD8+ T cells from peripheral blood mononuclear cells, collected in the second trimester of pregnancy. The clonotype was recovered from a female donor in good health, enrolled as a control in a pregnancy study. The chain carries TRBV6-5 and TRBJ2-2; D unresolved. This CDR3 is CASSYRGTGELFF. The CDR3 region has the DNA TGTGCCAGCAGTTACCGAGGCACCGGGGAGCTGTTTTTT.